This TCR beta chain was captured in a study of T cell responses to AZD1222 COVID-19 vaccine. Study-level findings and limits: Spike-specific TCRs gained breadth and depth after people received two AZD1222 doses. Clonal diversity was possibly underestimated, and the donors were mostly white British, with more females.

The germline V gene has CDR1 ENHRY and CDR2 SYGVKD. The V end was cut by 4 bases, the J end by 1 base, with 7 bases between. This CDR3 has 13 amino acids. TCRdb's copy holds only in-frame clones and misses some; the assay was immunoSEQ multiplex PCR. The table records roughly 150,000 clones, about nine tenths of them present only once. The table lists this clone with a count of one. Its antigen is still unknown. The receptor was derived from an adult who received the AZD1222 COVID-19 vaccine. The starting material was peripheral blood, obtained 28 days after the second AZD1222 dose. V is TRBV10-3 and J is TRBJ2-5, with no clear D. The CDR3 here is CAISVMPQETQYF. The CDR3 DNA reads TGTGCCATCAGTGTAATGCCCCAAGAGACCCAGTACTTC.